This section outlines one T cell receptor (beta chain) sequence together with its context. What it recognizes is unknown. Germline and genes: mouse. Coverage ceases 1 residue before the CDR3 finishes, and the germline J gene fills in the end. These data originate in a study of tissue T cells after allogeneic stem cell transplantation. Some clones are missing from TCRdb's copy, which holds only in-frame ones; the method was immunoSEQ multiplex PCR. This repertoire shows 40,000 to 60,000 clones, 73% found once; its top ten account for about 0.71%. Findings and limits, study-wide: Anatomically similar tissues had similar TCR repertoires within each patient. Tissue-detected TCR repertoire was only partly captured by blood and spleen T cells.

With 2 bases removed from V and 0 bases from J, the gap between germline ends came to 4 bases. The CDR3 spans 13 residues. CDR1 is SNHLY, CDR2 FYNGKV, per germline (reference sequence). The sequenced sample consisted of sorted cells pooled from one or two spleens. The chain carries TRBV3 and TRBJ1-1; D remains unclear. This clonotype was obtained from a pool of C57BL/6 mice in good health. The CDR3 DNA, read in part, is TGTGCCAGCAGCTTACCTGCAAACACAGAAGTCTTC. Protein: CASSLPANTEVF. The whole CDR3 sequence is CASSLPANTEVFF.